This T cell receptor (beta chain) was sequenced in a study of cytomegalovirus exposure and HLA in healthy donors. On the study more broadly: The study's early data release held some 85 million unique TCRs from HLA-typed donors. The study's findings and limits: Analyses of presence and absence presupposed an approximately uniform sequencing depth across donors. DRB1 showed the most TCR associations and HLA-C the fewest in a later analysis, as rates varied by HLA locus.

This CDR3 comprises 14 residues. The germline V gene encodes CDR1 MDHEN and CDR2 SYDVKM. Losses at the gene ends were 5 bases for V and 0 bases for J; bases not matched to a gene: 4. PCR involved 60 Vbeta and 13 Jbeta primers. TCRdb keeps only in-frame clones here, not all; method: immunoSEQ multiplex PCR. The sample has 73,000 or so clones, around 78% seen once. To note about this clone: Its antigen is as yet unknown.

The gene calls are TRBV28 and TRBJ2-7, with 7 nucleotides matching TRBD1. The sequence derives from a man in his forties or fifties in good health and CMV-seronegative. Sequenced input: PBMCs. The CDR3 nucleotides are TGTGCCAGCAGTACGACAGGGAGCTCCTACGAGCAGTACTTC. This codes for CASSTTGSSYEQYF.